The sequence of this T cell receptor (beta chain) was determined in a study of cytomegalovirus exposure and HLA in healthy donors. This PCR relied on a set of 60 Vbeta primers and 13 Jbeta primers. The assay was immunoSEQ multiplex PCR, and TCRdb's table has in-frame clones only and misses some. The sample carries some 180,000 clones, roughly a tenth recorded once. Study-level points and caveats: Earlier analysis yielded a pattern in which most TCR beta V segments were productive about 87% or about 30% of the time. TCR beta V- and J-gene trimming, according to a later analysis, was linked to a missense DCLRE1C variant.

To note about this clone: No antigen is known for it.

Germline V lookup: CDR1 MNHEY, CDR2 SMNVEV (reference sequence). CDR3 length: 15 amino acids. The ends lost 6 bases at V and 5 bases at J; junction bases unmatched: 3. This rearrangement joins TRBV27 to TRBJ2-2; 13 bases align to TRBD2. This TCR came from a woman aged 25-40 years in good health and CMV-seropositive. Sequenced material: PBMCs. Here the CDR3 DNA reads TGTGCCAGCAGGGGACTAGCGGGATTAACCGGGGAGCTGTTTTTT. Translated, it gives CASRGLAGLTGELFF.